The source of this TCR beta chain is a study of response to subunit inactivated influenza vaccine. A single record per CDR3 protein comes from TCRdb applying MiXCR to the RT-PCR reads. Of approximately 310,000 distinct CDR3 sequences listed, roughly a fifth are singletons. Details on this clonotype: Its antigen is still unknown.

Trimming at V came to 0 bases and at J to 3 bases, leaving 7 bases not matched to a gene. The CDR3 contains 17 residues. Germline V lookup: CDR1 SGDLS, CDR2 YYNGEE. Study-level points and caveats: Authors suggested that a seasonal influenza vaccination recruits few new T cells each time.

The receptor comes from a man in his fifties or sixties who received an inactivated influenza vaccine. Sequencing used PBMCs from blood, obtained 21 months after vaccination. The rearrangement joins TRBV9 to TRBJ2-1; 9 nucleotides line up with TRBD2. CDR3 sequence (DNA): TGTGCCAGCAGCGTAGCTCTACTAGCGGGTAACTACAATGAGCAGTTCTTC. Protein: CASSVALLAGNYNEQFF.